This T cell receptor (beta chain) was found in a study of shared clonotypes between healthy human individuals. Study-wide findings and caveats: Genetic and exposure-history diversity was limited by the small donor number.

The DNA input per sorted-subset replicate PCR was approximately 210 ng, corresponding to roughly 30,000 T cell genomes. Sequenced by immunoSEQ multiplex PCR; TCRdb stores in-frame clones only, minus some. The top ten clones hold 0.36% of a sample with about 2.4 million clones, 93% of them seen once. This clone was recorded only once. As yet, its antigen is unknown. The CDR3 totals 14 residues. V was clipped by 6 bases and J by 6 bases, with 18 bases between them. Per the germline V gene, CDR1 is MNHEY and CDR2 is SVGAGI. The sample consisted of naive CD4+ T cells from PBMCs. Subset denoted: CD45RA+ positively selected. The clonotype was recovered from a man between 18 and 29 years old in good health. Some clones in this sample may be carry-over from other donors' samples. The chain has TRBV6-5 and TRBJ2-7, with a weak D call TRBD2 (6 bases). The CDR3 spells CASRPGPGVLEQYF. The CDR3 DNA sequence: TGTGCCAGCAGACCCGGACCGGGGGTCCTCGAGCAGTACTTC.